These 3 T cell receptor beta chains were sequenced from one sample in a study of cytomegalovirus exposure and HLA in healthy donors. PCR involved 60 Vbeta and 13 Jbeta primers. Some clones are missing from TCRdb's copy, which holds only in-frame ones; the method was immunoSEQ multiplex PCR. The sample lists about 130,000 clones; about 80% were seen once. The specimen sequenced was PBMCs. The origin of the receptors is a girl aged 2-10 years in good health and CMV-seronegative.

In this sample, this clone turned up once. V usage is TRBV2 and J usage is TRBJ1-1; 7 bases agree with TRBD1. Unmatched junction bases numbered 7, after V lost 4 bases and J lost 8 bases. The CDR3 loop spans 13 amino acids. Germline V gives CDR1 SNHLY, CDR2 FYNNEI. This chain's CDR3 is CASSAERQGEAFF. CDR3 nucleotide sequence: TGTGCCAGCAGTGCGGAACGACAGGGAGAAGCTTTCTTT.

This chain uses TRBV28 with TRBJ2-2; the D is unclear. Germline CDR1 MDHEN, CDR2 SYDVKM. The CDR3 length is 14 residues. Trimming cost V 3 bases and J 5 bases, with 10 bases left between them. This chain's CDR3 is CASSFLTRTGELFF. CDR3 coding DNA: TGTGCCAGCAGTTTTCTCACCCGGACCGGGGAGCTGTTTTTT.

This clone was observed a few times. The CDR3, as DNA: TGTGCCAGCAGTTTCCCAGACAGGGGCGGTGGCTACACCTTC. Residues: CASSFPDRGGGYTF. The chain couples TRBV28 to TRBJ1-2; 8 bases are a match to TRBD1. The V gene end was trimmed by 3 bases and the J gene end by 7 bases; junction bases not matched to a gene: 7. The germline V gene encodes CDR1 MDHEN and CDR2 SYDVKM. CDR3 length: 14 amino acids.